This T cell receptor beta chain stems from a study of OX40 agonist ivuxolimab in advanced cancers. Overall study: More than 35% of patients had received prior checkpoint inhibitor therapy. Three individuals attained partial responses, comprising one hepatocellular carcinoma case and two cutaneous melanoma cases. Notes on the study in general: Undetermined was the antigen specificity of the expanded peripheral T cells. Patients who responded partially at 0.1-3.0 mg/kg showed clonal expansion ranking among the lowest.

Remarks on this clone: Its antigen is as yet unknown.

Data came from immunoSEQ multiplex PCR; TCRdb stores just in-frame clones and leaves some out. The sample holds 15,000 to 20,000 clones; 80% to 85% are singletons and the top ten take less than 4%. The CDR3 spans 17 residues. Germline V gives CDR1 SEHNR, CDR2 FQNEAQ (reference sequence). V lost 3 bases and J 5 bases, leaving 20 bases between the germline ends. The material sequenced was CD4+ or CD8+ T cells sorted from blood, taken in a trial of the OX40 agonist ivuxolimab. The chain carries TRBV7-9 and TRBJ2-1, with D maybe TRBD2 (5 bases). The receptor comes from an adult with an advanced solid tumor such as melanoma, head and neck, liver or kidney cancer. The CDR3 loop is CASSFPSGRTSDNEQFF. CDR3 sequence (DNA): TGTGCCAGCAGCTTCCCCTCCGGCAGGACTTCCGACAATGAGCAGTTCTTC.